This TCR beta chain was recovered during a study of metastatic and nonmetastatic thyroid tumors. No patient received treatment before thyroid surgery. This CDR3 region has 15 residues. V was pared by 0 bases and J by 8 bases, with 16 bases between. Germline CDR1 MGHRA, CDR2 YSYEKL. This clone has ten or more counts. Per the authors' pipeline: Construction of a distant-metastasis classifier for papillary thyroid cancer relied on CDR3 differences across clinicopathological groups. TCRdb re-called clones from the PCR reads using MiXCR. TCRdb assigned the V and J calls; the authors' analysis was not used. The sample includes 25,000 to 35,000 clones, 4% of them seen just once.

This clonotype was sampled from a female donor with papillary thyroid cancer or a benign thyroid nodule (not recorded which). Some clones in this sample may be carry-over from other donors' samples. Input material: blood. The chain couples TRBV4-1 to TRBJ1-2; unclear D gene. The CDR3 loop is CASSQEMNREYGYTF. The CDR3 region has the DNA TGCGCCAGCAGCCAAGAAATGAACCGGGAATACGGCTACACCTTC.